Here is one T cell receptor beta chain with its context. No antigen is known for it. Clones were sequenced by immunoSEQ multiplex PCR, and TCRdb holds only the in-frame ones, with some missing. Altogether about 280,000 clones are present, around 87% being singletons, with the ten largest covering 3% to 4%. The data derive from a study of Ad26.COV2.S vaccination and SARS-CoV-2 variants. Overall study results and limits: Analyses that measured TCR breadth and depth may have underestimated total T cell responses.

Noted treatment: about 20 received Ad26.COV2.S at low or high dose, single or two shots; about five received placebo; per-sample allocation not given. Sampling was done on day 63 after the first vaccine or placebo injection. Cohort 1b enrolled adults aged 18-55 years in Boston. Wuhan-strain SARS-CoV-2 spike was expressed by the Ad26 vector that made up the vaccine. V lost 5 bases and J lost 0; bases outside the gene matches: 6. Looked up from germline, CDR1 is PRHDT and CDR2 is FYEKMQ (reference sequence). This CDR3 comprises 16 residues. The rearrangement joins TRBV13 to TRBJ2-7; 11 bases are a match to TRBD2. This sample comprised peripheral blood, obtained in a trial of Ad26.COV2.S vaccine versus placebo. The sequence was collected from a person between 18 and 65 years old who received the Ad26.COV2.S COVID-19 vaccine or a placebo. The CDR3 DNA sequence: TGTGCCAGCAGCCCCCCCCTAGCGGGGGGCTCCTACGAGCAGTACTTC. It is translated as CASSPPLAGGSYEQYF.